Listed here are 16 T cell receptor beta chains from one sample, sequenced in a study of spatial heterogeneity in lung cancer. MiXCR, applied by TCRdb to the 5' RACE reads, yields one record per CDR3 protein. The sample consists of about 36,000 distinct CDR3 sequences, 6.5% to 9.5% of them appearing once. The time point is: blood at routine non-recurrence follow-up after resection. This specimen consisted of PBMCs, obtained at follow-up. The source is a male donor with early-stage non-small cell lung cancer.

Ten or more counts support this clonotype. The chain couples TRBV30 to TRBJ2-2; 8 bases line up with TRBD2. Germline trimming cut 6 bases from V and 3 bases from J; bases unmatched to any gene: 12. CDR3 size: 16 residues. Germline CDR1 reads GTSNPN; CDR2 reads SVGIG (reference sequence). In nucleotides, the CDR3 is TGTGCCTGTACCCTTCGGGGGGGGCTCTACACCGGGGAGCTGTTTTTT. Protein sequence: CACTLRGGLYTGELFF.

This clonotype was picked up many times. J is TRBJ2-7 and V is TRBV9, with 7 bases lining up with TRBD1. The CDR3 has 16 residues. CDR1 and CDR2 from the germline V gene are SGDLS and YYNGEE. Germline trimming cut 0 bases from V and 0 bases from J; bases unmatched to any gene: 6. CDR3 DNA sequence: TGTGCCAGCAGCGTAGGGGGACAGACGAGCTCCTACGAGCAGTACTTC. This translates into CASSVGGQTSSYEQYF.

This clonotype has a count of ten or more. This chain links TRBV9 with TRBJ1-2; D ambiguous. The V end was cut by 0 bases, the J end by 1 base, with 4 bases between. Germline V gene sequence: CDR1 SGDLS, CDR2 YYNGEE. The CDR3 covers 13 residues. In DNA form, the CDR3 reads TGTGCCAGCAGCGTAGATAGTAACTATGGCTACACCTTC. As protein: CASSVDSNYGYTF. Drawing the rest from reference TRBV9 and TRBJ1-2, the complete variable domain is DSGVTQTPKHLITATGQRVTLRCSPRSGDLSVYWYQQSLDQGLQFLIQYYNGEERAKGNILERFSAQQFPDLHSELNLSSLELGDSALYFCASSVDSNYGYTFGSGTRLTVV.

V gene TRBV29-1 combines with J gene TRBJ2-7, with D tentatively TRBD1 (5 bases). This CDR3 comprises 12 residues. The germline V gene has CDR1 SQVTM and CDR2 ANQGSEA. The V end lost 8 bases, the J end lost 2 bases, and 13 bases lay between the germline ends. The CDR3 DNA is TGCAGCTTCAGGGAACCAACCTACGAGCAGTACTTC. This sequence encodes CSFREPTYEQYF.

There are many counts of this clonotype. DNA of the CDR3: TGTGCCAGCAGCTTAGAGGGACTAAGGGATACGCAGTATTTT. Translating gives CASSLEGLRDTQYF. The chain joins TRBV7-6 to TRBJ2-3; TRBD2 agrees at 7 bases. The length of the CDR3 is 14 residues. Germline CDR1 and CDR2: SGHVS and FNYEAQ. V lost 1 base to trimming and J lost 6 bases; unmatched junction nucleotides: 4.

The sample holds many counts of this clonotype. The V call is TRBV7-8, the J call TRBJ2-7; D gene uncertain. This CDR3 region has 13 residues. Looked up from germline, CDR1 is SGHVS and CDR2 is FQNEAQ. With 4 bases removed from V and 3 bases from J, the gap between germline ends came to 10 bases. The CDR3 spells CASSSRSVYEQYF. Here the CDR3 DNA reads TGTGCCAGCAGCTCCCGCTCGGTCTACGAGCAGTACTTC.

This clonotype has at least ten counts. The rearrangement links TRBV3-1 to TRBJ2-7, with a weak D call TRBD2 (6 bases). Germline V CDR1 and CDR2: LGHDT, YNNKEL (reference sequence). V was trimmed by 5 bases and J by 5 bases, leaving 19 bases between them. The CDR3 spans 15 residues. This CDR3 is CASSKGDGSFDEQYF. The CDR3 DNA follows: TGTGCCAGCAGCAAAGGGGACGGGAGCTTTGACGAGCAGTACTTC.

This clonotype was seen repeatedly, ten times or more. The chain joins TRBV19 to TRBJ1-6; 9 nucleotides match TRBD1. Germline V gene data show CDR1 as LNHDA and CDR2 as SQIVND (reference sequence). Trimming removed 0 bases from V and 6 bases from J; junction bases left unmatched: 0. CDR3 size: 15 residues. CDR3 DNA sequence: TGTGCCAGTAGTATAGAGGACAGGGGTAATTCACCCCTCCACTTT. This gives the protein CASSIEDRGNSPLHF.

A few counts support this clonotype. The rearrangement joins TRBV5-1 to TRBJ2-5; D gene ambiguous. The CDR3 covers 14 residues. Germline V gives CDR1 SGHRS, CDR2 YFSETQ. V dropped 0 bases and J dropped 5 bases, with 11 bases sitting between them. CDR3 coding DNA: TGCGCCAGCAGCTTGGCCGGGTCGGTGGAGACCCAGTACTTC. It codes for CASSLAGSVETQYF. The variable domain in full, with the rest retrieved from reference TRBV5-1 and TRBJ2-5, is KAGVTQTPRYLIKTRGQQVTLSCSPISGHRSVSWYQQTPGQGLQFLFEYFSETQRNKGNFPGRFSGRQFSNSRSEMNVSTLELGDSALYLCASSLAGSVETQYFGPGTRLLVL.

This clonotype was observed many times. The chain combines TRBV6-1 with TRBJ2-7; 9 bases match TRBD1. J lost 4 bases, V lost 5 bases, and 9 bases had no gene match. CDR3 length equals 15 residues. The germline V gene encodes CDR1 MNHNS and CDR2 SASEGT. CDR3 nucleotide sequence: TGTGCCAGCAGTAACCAGGAAGGACAGGGGTACGAGCAGTACTTC. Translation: CASSNQEGQGYEQYF.

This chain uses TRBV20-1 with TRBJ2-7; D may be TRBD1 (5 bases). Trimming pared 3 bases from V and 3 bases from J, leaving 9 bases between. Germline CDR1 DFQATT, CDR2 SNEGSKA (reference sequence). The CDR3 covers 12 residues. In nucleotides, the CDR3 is TGCAGTGCTAGTGACAGTTTCTACGAGCAGTACTTC. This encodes CSASDSFYEQYF.

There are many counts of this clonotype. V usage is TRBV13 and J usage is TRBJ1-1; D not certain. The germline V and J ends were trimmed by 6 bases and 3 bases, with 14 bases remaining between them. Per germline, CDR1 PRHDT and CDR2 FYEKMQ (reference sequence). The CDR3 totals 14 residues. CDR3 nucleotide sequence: TGTGCCAGCAGATCCGACACTGGGGACACTGAAGCTTTCTTT. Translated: CASRSDTGDTEAFF.

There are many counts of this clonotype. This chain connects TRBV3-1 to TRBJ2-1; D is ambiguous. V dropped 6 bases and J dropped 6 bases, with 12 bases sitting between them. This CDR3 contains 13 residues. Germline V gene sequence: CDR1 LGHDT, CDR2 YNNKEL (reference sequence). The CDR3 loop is CASRVNSANEQFF. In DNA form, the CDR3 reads TGTGCCAGCAGGGTCAACAGTGCCAATGAGCAGTTCTTC.

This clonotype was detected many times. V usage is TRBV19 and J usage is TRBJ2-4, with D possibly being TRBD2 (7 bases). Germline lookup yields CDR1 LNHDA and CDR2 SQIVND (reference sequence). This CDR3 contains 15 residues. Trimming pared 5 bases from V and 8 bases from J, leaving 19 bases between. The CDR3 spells CASSPGEGERYIQYF. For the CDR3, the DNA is TGTGCCAGTAGTCCAGGGGAGGGTGAGAGGTACATTCAGTACTTC. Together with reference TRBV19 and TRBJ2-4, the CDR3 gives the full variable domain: DGGITQSPKYLFRKEGQNVTLSCEQNLNHDAMYWYRQDPGQGLRLIYYSQIVNDFQKGDIAEGYSVSREKKESFPLTVTSAQKNPTAFYLCASSPGEGERYIQYFGAGTRLSVL.

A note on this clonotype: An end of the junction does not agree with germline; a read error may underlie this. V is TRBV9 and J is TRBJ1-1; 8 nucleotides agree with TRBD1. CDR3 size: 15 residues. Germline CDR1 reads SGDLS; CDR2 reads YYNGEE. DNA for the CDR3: TGTGTCAGCAGCCTTGCCGGGACAGGGAACACTGAAGCTTTCTTT. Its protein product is CVSSLAGTGNTEAFF.

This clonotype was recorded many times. CDR3 loop: CASSLVVRPTSNYGYTF. CDR3 nucleotides: TGTGCCAGCAGCTTAGTTGTCAGACCAACCTCTAACTATGGCTACACCTTC. The V call is TRBV7-8, the J call TRBJ1-2, with D unresolved. Germline V gene lookup returns CDR1 SGHVS and CDR2 FQNEAQ. The length of the CDR3 is 17 residues. Trimming pared 1 base from V and 0 bases from J, leaving 15 bases between.